What follows are 5 T cell receptor beta chains derived from one specimen sequenced in a study of shared clonotypes between healthy human individuals. Assay used: immunoSEQ multiplex PCR; TCRdb lists only in-frame clones, some missing. This table holds under 1,100,000 clones, approximately 72% found once. Sequenced sample: memory CD4+ T cells sorted from blood. Subset of the sample: CD45RA-negative fraction. The receptors were gathered from a man between 18 and 29 years old in good health.

This chain links TRBV7-6 with TRBJ2-5, with D unclear. Germline values: CDR1 SGHVS, CDR2 FNYEAQ. The CDR3 consists of 12 residues. Deletions cut 5 bases from V and 2 bases from J, with 6 bases between. CDR3 nucleotides: TGTGCCAGCAGCGGGTTTCAAGAGACCCAGTACTTC. Translated: CASSGFQETQYF.

V and J are TRBV4-2 and TRBJ2-7; the D gene could be TRBD1 or TRBD2 (5 bases each). CDR1 LGHNA and CDR2 YNFKEQ come from the germline V gene. Trimming left V 0 bases short and J 2 bases short, with 11 bases between. The CDR3 runs to 15 residues. The CDR3 protein is CASSQDVGDAYEQYF. The CDR3 region has the DNA TGTGCCAGCAGCCAAGATGTAGGGGACGCCTACGAGCAGTACTTC.

The chain couples TRBV6-5 to TRBJ2-7; 7 positions agree with TRBD2. Germline V CDR1 and CDR2: MNHEY, SVGAGI. With 6 bases clipped from V and 3 bases from J, the junction kept 11 bases outside the gene matches. The CDR3 is made up of 15 amino acids. CDR3: CASRETLANRYEQYF. Written as DNA, the CDR3 is TGTGCCAGCAGGGAAACACTAGCGAATCGCTACGAGCAGTACTTC.

This chain joins TRBV27 and TRBJ1-5; no firm D call. CDR1 MNHEY and CDR2 SMNVEV come from the germline V gene (reference sequence). The CDR3 totals 16 residues. Trimming stripped 2 bases from V and 7 bases from J, with 18 bases between. CDR3: CASSLEGREVGQPQHF. Here the CDR3 DNA reads TGTGCCAGCAGTTTAGAGGGCCGGGAGGTGGGGCAGCCCCAGCATTTT.

The chain carries TRBV18 and TRBJ2-2; D is possibly TRBD1 (6 bases). There are 15 residues in the CDR3. V lost 6 bases and J lost 0, with 11 bases in between. The V gene's germline CDR1 is KGHSH and CDR2 LQKENI. This CDR3 reads CASSLRDTNTGELFF. CDR3 in DNA: TGTGCCAGCTCCCTCCGGGACACGAACACCGGGGAGCTGTTTTTT. Combining the CDR3 with reference TRBV18 and TRBJ2-2 gives the whole variable domain NAGVMQNPRHLVRRRGQEARLRCSPMKGHSHVYWYRQLPEEGLKFMVYLQKENIIDESGMPKERFSAEFPKEGPSILRIQQVVRGDSAAYFCASSLRDTNTGELFFGEGSRLTVL.